Shown below are 4 T cell receptor beta chains from a single sample sequenced in a study of blood T cells in healthy people across ages. A second about 7 to 11 cycle PCR used barcoded and J-beta primers. TCRdb processed the 5' RACE reads anew with MiXCR; each CDR3 protein has one entry. The table lists hundreds of thousands of distinct CDR3 sequences, around a quarter of them singletons, with 9.4% in the top ten. This sample was shared with a second study, whose subject was T cells of mothers and their children.

Specimen: blood. The source is a boy younger than 18 in good health.

This clonotype has more than one count but fewer than ten. The genes are TRBV7-2 and TRBJ1-2; 9 nucleotides line up with TRBD1. CDR1 and CDR2 from the germline V gene are SGHTA and FQGNSA. V shed 6 bases, J shed 2 bases, and the junction held 7 bases outside the gene matches. CDR3 length: 15 residues. For the CDR3, the DNA is TGTGCCAGCAGGGATACAGGGGGCGTAAACTATGGCTACACCTTC. Its translation is CASRDTGGVNYGYTF.

The rearrangement links TRBV11-2 to TRBJ2-5, with 8 bases lining up with TRBD1. Germline V CDR1 and CDR2: SGHAT, FQNNGV. Trimming cost V 5 bases and J 5 bases; bases outside gene matches: 13. The CDR3 loop spans 16 amino acids. The chain's CDR3 is CASSAGGADFRETQYF. The CDR3 nucleotides are TGTGCCAGCAGCGCAGGGGGCGCGGATTTCAGGGAGACCCAGTACTTC.

V and J are TRBV21-1 and TRBJ1-4. TRBV21-1 is a documented pseudogene. This CDR3 contains 15 residues. The CDR3 loop reads CASSSTRFGNEKLFF. CDR3 in DNA: TGTGCCAGCAGCTCCACGAGGTTTGGTAATGAAAAACTGTTTTTT.

The chain employs TRBV5-6 and TRBJ2-5; tentative D call: TRBD1 (5 bases). The last part of the DNA fits TRBJ2-7 better; the J call may be wrong. The V gene's germline CDR1 is SGHDT and CDR2 YYEEEE. CDR3 length: 14 amino acids. The CDR3: CASSLASDIYEQYF. The DNA of the CDR3 is TGTGCCAGCAGCTTGGCCTCGGACATCTACGAGCAGTACTTC.